Each of the 5 T cell receptor beta chains below was sequenced from the same sample in a study of regulatory T cells in long-lasting Graves disease (dated by TCRdb to the early 2020s). Libraries were built with multiplex PCR. These reads were obtained on an Illumina HiSeq 4000. iRepertoire HTBI primers and Arm-PCR amplification of CDR3 regions were used to construct TCR beta libraries. Clones were called with MiXCR by TCRdb after fastp trimmed the public reads at Q25, and only in-frame beta chains were retained. Each CDR3 protein gets just one entry, which takes the most common genes and DNA from the rows behind it. The sample table records 350,000 to 500,000 distinct CDR3 sequences; less than 15% of these occur just once. More than 15% of the sample belongs to the ten largest clones. The time point label of this sample denotes: newly diagnosed GD, antithyroid drugs for less than 3 months. For both TCR sequencing and RNA sequencing, RNA was extracted from PBMCs using TRIzol.

The data were also submitted as part of a second study, on T cells in Graves' hyperthyroidism and ophthalmopathy.

Here the sequenced sample was peripheral blood mononuclear cells (PBMCs), taken at new diagnosis, from a patient treated with antithyroid drugs. These receptor sequences come from a woman in her 50s with Graves disease. Donor details come from another sample of the same person, matched by shared clones.

This clonotype has at least ten counts. This chain connects TRBV5-5 to TRBJ2-1; D call uncertain. Germline-derived CDR1 and CDR2 are SGHKS and YYEKEE (reference sequence). The ends were cut back, 4 bases at V and 4 bases at J, with 15 bases in the middle. The CDR3 runs 15 residues. For the CDR3, the DNA is TGTGCCAGCAGCCGTGCCTCGCTCCTGTACAATGAGCAGTTCTTC. This translates into CASSRASLLYNEQFF.

This clonotype was counted between two and nine times. The V gene is TRBV5-1, the J gene TRBJ2-5; no clear D. V gave up 4 bases and J gave up 5 bases, with 15 bases separating them. This CDR3 contains 14 residues. Per the germline V gene, CDR1 is SGHRS and CDR2 is YFSETQ. The DNA for the CDR3 is TGCGCCAGCAGCAACGAATCCCAAACGGAGACCCAGTACTTC. Protein sequence: CASSNESQTETQYF.

This clonotype occurred a few times. V is TRBV30 and J is TRBJ1-1, with 10 positions matching TRBD1. The CDR3 contains 15 residues. CDR1 and CDR2 from the germline V gene are GTSNPN and SVGIG (reference sequence). Trimming removed 1 base from V and 3 bases from J; junction bases left unmatched: 5. CDR3 coding DNA: TGTGCCTGGAGTGGGGGGGACAGGGGTGACACTGAAGCTTTCTTT. It is translated as CAWSGGDRGDTEAFF.

The rearrangement uses TRBV7-3 and TRBJ2-5, with no clear D. The germline V and J ends were trimmed by 6 bases and 2 bases, with 13 bases remaining between them. The CDR3 sequence is 14 residues long. The germline V gene encodes CDR1 SGHTA and CDR2 FQGTGA. CDR3 DNA sequence: TGTGCCAGCAGTACCGCGGCTGCACAAGAGACCCAGTACTTC. Amino acids: CASSTAAAQETQYF.

The table lists this clonotype with many counts. V usage is TRBV12-3 or TRBV12-4 and J usage is TRBJ2-3; D call uncertain. This CDR3 comprises 14 residues. V dropped 3 bases and J dropped 5 bases, with 12 bases sitting between them. CDR3 protein: CASSFRLGGDTQYF. CDR3 nucleotide sequence: TGTGCCAGCAGTTTTCGGCTAGGCGGAGATACGCAGTATTTT.